This T cell receptor beta chain was identified in a study of shared clonotypes between healthy human individuals. Looking at the study overall: The donor pool was made up of two women and three men aged 18 to 49.

CD8 cells regarded as naive lacked CD45RO, were positively chosen for CCR7, and omitted terminally differentiated effector memory CD45RA+ cells. Germline assignment: CDR1 MNHEY and CDR2 SMNVEV (reference sequence). The CDR3 covers 15 residues. V lost 4 bases and J lost 2; bases outside the gene matches: 8. Replicate PCRs for sorted subsets used 200 to 250 ng DNA; this equaled around 28,000 T cell genomes. Produced via immunoSEQ multiplex PCR; TCRdb's table is partial and in-frame only. In the table there are about 2.1 million clones, 85% to 95% of which are singletons. Points from the study as a whole: Naive subsets, compared against memory subsets, generally had larger estimated richness values. Sampling was confined to blood; repertoires within tissues likely differ.

In regard to this clone: As yet, its antigen is unknown.

The sequencing input was naive CD8+ T cells from PBMCs. The clonotype was recovered from a man aged 18 to 30 in good health. Some clones in this sample may be carry-over from other donors' samples. The chain employs TRBV27 and TRBJ2-7; 7 bases are shared with TRBD1. The DNA for the CDR3 is TGTGCCAGCAGTTACCGACAGGGAGCCGCCTACGAGCAGTACTTC. It translates to CASSYRQGAAYEQYF.